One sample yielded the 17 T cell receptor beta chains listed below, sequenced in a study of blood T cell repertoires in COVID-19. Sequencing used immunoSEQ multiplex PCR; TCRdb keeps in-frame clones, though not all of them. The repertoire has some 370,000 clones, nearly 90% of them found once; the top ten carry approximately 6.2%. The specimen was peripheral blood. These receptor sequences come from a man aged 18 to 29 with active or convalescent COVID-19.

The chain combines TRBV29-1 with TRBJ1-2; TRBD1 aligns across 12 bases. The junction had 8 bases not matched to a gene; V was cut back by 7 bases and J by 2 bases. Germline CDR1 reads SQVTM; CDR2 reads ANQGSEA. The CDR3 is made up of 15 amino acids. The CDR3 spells CSAERGQGANYGYTF. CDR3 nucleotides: TGCAGCGCCGAACGGGGACAGGGGGCCAACTATGGCTACACCTTC.

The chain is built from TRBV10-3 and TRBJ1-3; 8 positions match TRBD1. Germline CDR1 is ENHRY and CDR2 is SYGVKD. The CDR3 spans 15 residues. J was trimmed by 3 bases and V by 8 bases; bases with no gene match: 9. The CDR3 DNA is TGTGCCATCGGGCTAGACAGGGGTTATGGAAACACCATATATTTT. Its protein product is CAIGLDRGYGNTIYF.

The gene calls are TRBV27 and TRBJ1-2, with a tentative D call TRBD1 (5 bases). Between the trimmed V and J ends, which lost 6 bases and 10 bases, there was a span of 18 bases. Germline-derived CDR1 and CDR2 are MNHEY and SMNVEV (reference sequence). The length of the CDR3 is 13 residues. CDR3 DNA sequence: TGTGCCAGCAGCCGACCTCAGGGAACGGACTACACCTTC. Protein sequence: CASSRPQGTDYTF.

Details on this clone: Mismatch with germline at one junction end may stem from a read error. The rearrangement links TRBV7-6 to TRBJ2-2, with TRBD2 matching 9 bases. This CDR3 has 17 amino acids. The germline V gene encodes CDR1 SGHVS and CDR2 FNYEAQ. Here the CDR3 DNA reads TGTGCCAGCAGCTTAATGGCGGGAGGGCCGAAGACCGGGGAGCTGTTTTTT. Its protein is CASSLMAGGPKTGELFF.

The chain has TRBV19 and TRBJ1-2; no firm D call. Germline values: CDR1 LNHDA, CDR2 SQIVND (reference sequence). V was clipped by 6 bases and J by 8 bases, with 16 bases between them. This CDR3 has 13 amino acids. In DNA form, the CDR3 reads TGTGCCAGTAGCAACGAGGGATCGTGGGGCTACACCTTC. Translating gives CASSNEGSWGYTF.

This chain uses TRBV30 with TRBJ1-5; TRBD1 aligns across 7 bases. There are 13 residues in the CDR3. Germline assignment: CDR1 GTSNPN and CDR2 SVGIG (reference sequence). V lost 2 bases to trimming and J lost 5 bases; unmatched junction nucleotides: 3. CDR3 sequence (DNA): TGTGCCTGGAGTAAGGGGGCCGATCAGCCCCAGCATTTT. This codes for CAWSKGADQPQHF.

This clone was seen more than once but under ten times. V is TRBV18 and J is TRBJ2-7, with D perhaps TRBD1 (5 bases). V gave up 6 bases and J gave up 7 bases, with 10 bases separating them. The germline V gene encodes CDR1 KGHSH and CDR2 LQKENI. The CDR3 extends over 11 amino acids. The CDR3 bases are TGTGCCAGCTCGCCTCAGGGTGAGCAGTACTTC. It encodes CASSPQGEQYF.

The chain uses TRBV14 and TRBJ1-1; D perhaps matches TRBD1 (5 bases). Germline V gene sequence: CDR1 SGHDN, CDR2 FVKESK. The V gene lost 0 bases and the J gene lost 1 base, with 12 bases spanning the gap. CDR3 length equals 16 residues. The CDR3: CASSQEFRAPNTEAFF. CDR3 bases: TGTGCCAGCAGCCAAGAGTTCAGGGCGCCGAACACTGAAGCTTTCTTT.

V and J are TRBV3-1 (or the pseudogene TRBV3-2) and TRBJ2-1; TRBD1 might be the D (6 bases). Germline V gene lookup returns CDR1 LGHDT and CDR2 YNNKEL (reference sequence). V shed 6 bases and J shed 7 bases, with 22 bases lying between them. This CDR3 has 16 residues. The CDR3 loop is CASSAPGHRALNEQFF. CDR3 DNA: TGTGCCAGCAGTGCCCCCGGACACAGGGCCCTGAATGAGCAGTTCTTC.

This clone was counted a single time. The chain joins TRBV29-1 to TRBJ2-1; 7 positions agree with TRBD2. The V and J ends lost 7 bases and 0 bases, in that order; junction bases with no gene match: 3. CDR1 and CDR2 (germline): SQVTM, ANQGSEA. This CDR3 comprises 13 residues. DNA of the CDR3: TGCAGCGACCGACTAGCCTCCTACAATGAGCAGTTCTTC. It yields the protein CSDRLASYNEQFF.

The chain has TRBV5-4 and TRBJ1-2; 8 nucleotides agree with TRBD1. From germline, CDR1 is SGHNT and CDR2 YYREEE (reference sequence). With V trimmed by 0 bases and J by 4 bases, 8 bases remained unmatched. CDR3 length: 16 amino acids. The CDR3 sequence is CASSLACYRGSYGYTF. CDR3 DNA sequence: TGTGCCAGCAGCTTGGCCTGTTACAGGGGGAGCTATGGCTACACCTTC.

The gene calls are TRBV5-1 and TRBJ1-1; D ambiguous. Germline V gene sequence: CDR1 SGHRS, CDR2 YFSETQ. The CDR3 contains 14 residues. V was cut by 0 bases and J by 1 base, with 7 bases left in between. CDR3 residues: CASSLVGRNTEAFF. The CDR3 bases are TGCGCCAGCAGCTTGGTAGGGAGGAACACTGAAGCTTTCTTT. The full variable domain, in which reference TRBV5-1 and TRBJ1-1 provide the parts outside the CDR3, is KAGVTQTPRYLIKTRGQQVTLSCSPISGHRSVSWYQQTPGQGLQFLFEYFSETQRNKGNFPGRFSGRQFSNSRSEMNVSTLELGDSALYLCASSLVGRNTEAFFGQGTRLTVV.

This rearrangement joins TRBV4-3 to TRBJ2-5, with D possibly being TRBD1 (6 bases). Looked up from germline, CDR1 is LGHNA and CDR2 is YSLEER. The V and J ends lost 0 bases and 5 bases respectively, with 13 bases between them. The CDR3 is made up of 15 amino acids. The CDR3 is CASSQERWGRETQYF. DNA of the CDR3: TGCGCCAGCAGCCAAGAAAGGTGGGGGCGGGAGACCCAGTACTTC.

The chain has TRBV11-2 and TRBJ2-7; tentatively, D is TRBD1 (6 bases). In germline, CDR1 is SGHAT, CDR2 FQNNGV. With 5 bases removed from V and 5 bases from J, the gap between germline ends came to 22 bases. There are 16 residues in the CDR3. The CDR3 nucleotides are TGTGCCAGCAGCCCCGGAAGGAACAGGGCATTGGACGAGCAGTACTTC. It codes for CASSPGRNRALDEQYF.

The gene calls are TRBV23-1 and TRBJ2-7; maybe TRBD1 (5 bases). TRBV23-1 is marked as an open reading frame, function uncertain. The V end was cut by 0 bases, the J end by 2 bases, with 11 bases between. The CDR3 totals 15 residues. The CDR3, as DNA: TGCGCCAGCAGTCAATCGGGGCCAGGGACCTACGAGCAGTACTTC. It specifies CASSQSGPGTYEQYF.

For the CDR3, the DNA is TGTGCCAGCAGCCTCCCCCGACTAGCGGGATTTCCTGAGCAGTTCTTC. This translates into CASSLPRLAGFPEQFF. This chain joins TRBV5-5 and TRBJ2-1; 11 nucleotides line up with TRBD2. The germline V gene has CDR1 SGHKS and CDR2 YYEKEE (reference sequence). The CDR3 sequence is 16 residues long. The V and J ends lost 4 bases and 9 bases, in that order; junction bases with no gene match: 12.

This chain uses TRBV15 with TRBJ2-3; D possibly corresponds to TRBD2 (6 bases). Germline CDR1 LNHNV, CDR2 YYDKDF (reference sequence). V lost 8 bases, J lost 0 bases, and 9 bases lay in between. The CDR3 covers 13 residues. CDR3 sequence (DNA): TGTGCCACCGCCGGGACTAGCACAGATACGCAGTATTTT. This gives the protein CATAGTSTDTQYF.